This entry lists 6 T cell receptor beta chains sequenced from one sample in a study of T cell changes during pregnancy in multiple sclerosis (dated by TCRdb to between 2018 and 2021). Libraries were prepared through the immunoSEQ multiplex PCR assay. The source is immuneACCESS, and TCRdb retained only in-frame sequences with V and J called. Part of the clones is not carried over; for the studies checked, unresolved V genes explain less than half of this, and the remainder is unexplained. The sample table shows about 79,000 clones, and just over 90% are seen once. Jointly, the top ten make up around 0.75% of the sample. The sample was peripheral blood, taken in the second trimester of pregnancy. The receptors shown here come from a female donor in good health, enrolled as a control in a pregnancy study.

The V and J genes are TRBV11-3 and TRBJ2-5; 8 bases align to TRBD1. Germline CDR1 SGHNT, CDR2 YENEEA. The junction had 8 bases not matched to a gene; V was cut back by 5 bases and J by 0 bases. The CDR3 has 16 amino acids. CDR3 region: CASSPPRQGYQETQYF. The CDR3 bases are TGTGCCAGCAGCCCCCCCAGACAGGGGTACCAAGAGACCCAGTACTTC.

CDR3 bases: TGTGCCAGCAGCCTTCGAGGGGGCACTGAAGCTTTCTTT. It yields the protein CASSLRGGTEAFF. The J gene is TRBJ1-1, the V gene TRBV5-6; D may be TRBD1 (6 bases). Trimming took 4 bases from V and 4 from J, leaving 11 bases between them. The CDR3 runs 13 residues. Germline V CDR1 and CDR2: SGHDT, YYEEEE.

This clone appeared a single time. The chain employs TRBV4-2 and TRBJ2-2, with D maybe TRBD1 (5 bases). Germline values: CDR1 LGHNA, CDR2 YNFKEQ. The CDR3 loop spans 14 amino acids. Deletions cut 2 bases from V and 5 bases from J, with 9 bases between. The CDR3 loop reads CASSQRPGTGELFF. As DNA, the CDR3 is TGTGCCAGCAGCCAAAGGCCAGGGACCGGGGAGCTGTTTTTT.

The chain recombines TRBV19 with TRBJ2-5, with D maybe TRBD2 (6 bases). Germline lookup yields CDR1 LNHDA and CDR2 SQIVND (reference sequence). Trimming took off 4 bases at V and 5 bases at J, with 17 bases between the two ends. The CDR3 length is 15 residues. CDR3 bases: TGTGCCAGTAGTACTCTTCGTTCGGGGAGGGAGACCCAGTACTTC. Its protein product is CASSTLRSGRETQYF.

The chain carries TRBV30 and TRBJ1-1, with 11 bases matching TRBD1. The CDR3 covers 13 residues. Germline values: CDR1 GTSNPN, CDR2 SVGIG (reference sequence). Losses at the gene ends were 5 bases for V and 1 base for J; bases not matched to a gene: 0. CDR3 in amino acids: CAWGQGANTEAFF. Here the CDR3 DNA reads TGTGCCTGGGGACAGGGGGCGAACACTGAAGCTTTCTTT. Drawing the rest from reference TRBV30 and TRBJ1-1, the complete variable domain is SQTIHQWPATLVQPVGSPLSLECTVEGTSNPNLYWYRQAAGRGLQLLFYSVGIGQISSEVPQNLSASRPQDRQFILSSKKLLLSDSGFYLCAWGQGANTEAFFGQGTRLTVV.

The gene calls are TRBV4-2 and TRBJ2-7, with D possibly matching TRBD2 (6 bases). The CDR3 is made up of 14 amino acids. In germline, CDR1 is LGHNA, CDR2 YNFKEQ. Trimming took 0 bases from V and 6 from J, leaving 12 bases between them. This CDR3 is CASSQEGGYGEQYF. CDR3 in DNA: TGTGCCAGCAGCCAAGAAGGAGGGTACGGCGAGCAGTACTTC.